This T cell receptor beta chain was recovered during a study of blood T cell repertoires in COVID-19. Libraries were prepared by immunoSEQ multiplex PCR; TCRdb keeps only in-frame clonotypes and omits some of them. The sample records about 170,000 clones, around 78% being singletons. Germline loops: CDR1 LNHNV, CDR2 YYDKDF (reference sequence). J was trimmed by 8 bases and V by 3 bases; bases with no gene match: 2. The CDR3 is 14 amino acids. Sequencing used PBMCs or T cells enriched from blood (not recorded which). The sequence was obtained from a woman between 50 and 59 years old who had recovered from COVID-19. The V call is TRBV15, the J call TRBJ1-4, with TRBD1 matching over 11 bases. This chain's CDR3 is CATSRDRGREKLFF. CDR3 nucleotides: TGTGCCACCAGCAGGGACAGGGGGCGGGAAAAACTGTTTTTT.